This T cell receptor beta chain is from a study of blood T cells in healthy people across ages. General study points: Compared with aged donors, long-lived donors showed fewer expanded clones, suggesting selection.

This CDR3 region has 13 residues. The V gene lost 3 bases and the J gene lost 0 bases, with 6 bases spanning the gap. Germline lookup yields CDR1 MDHEN and CDR2 SYDVKM. This clonotype was detected ten times or more. Its target is not known. For the second PCR, which ran for about 6 to 11 cycles, a sample-barcoded 5' primer and a J-beta primer mix were used. TCRdb processed the 5' RACE reads anew with MiXCR; each CDR3 protein has one entry. The table has roughly 800,000 distinct CDR3 sequences, around a quarter seen once. These data also formed part of another study, on T cells of mothers and their children. That report adds: Donation was provided by three healthy Caucasian mothers along with their six children. Each mother yielded more than 10 million TCR beta CDR3 reads. Each child yielded several million reads. The analysis detected no persistent microchimeric T cell clones.

The V and J genes are TRBV28 and TRBJ2-7; maybe TRBD2 (5 bases). This TCR derives from a boy younger than 18 in good health. The sequencing input was blood. In nucleotides, the CDR3 is TGTGCCAGCAGTTTTAGCGACTCCTACGAGCAGTACTTC. Protein product: CASSFSDSYEQYF.